The 32 T cell receptor beta chains presented below share a single source sample, sequenced in a study of T cells in Graves' hyperthyroidism and ophthalmopathy. The CDR3 regions of TCR beta were amplified from RNA transcripts. TCR CDR3 regions were first amplified by RT-PCR with HTBI primers. TCRdb redid the calling of the multiplex PCR reads with MiXCR, one entry per CDR3 protein. The sample has about 46,000 distinct CDR3 sequences, around 45% seen once; the top ten hold roughly a third. Sequencing was performed on peripheral blood or thyroid tissue (not recorded which). These receptors came from a woman between 45 and 60 years old with Graves' hyperthyroidism.

The chain joins TRBV6-5 to TRBJ1-2; possibly TRBD1 for D (6 bases). The CDR3 contains 16 residues. The V gene's germline CDR1 is MNHEY and CDR2 SVGAGI. V was trimmed by 7 bases and J by 5 bases, leaving 23 bases between them. The CDR3 coding sequence is TGTGCCAGCAAGGGGGGCTCGGACAGTTTCTGGTATGGCTACACCTTC. Amino acid sequence: CASKGGSDSFWYGYTF.

There are many counts of this clonotype. The chain recombines TRBV27 with TRBJ1-5; D call uncertain. Trimming pared 8 bases from V and 6 bases from J, leaving 14 bases between. Germline CDR1 is MNHEY and CDR2 is SMNVEV (reference sequence). CDR3 length: 13 amino acids. CDR3 bases: TGTGCCAGCGCCGGGCAATGGGCTCAGCCCCAGCATTTT. Its translation: CASAGQWAQPQHF.

There are a few counts of this clonotype. The rearrangement joins TRBV4-1 to TRBJ1-2; 7 bases map to TRBD1. The ends lost 7 bases at V and 5 bases at J; junction bases unmatched: 4. CDR3 length: 12 amino acids. Germline CDR1 reads MGHRA; CDR2 reads YSYEKL. In DNA, the CDR3 is TGCGCCAGCAAGGAGACAGGGTATGGCTACACCTTC. This codes for CASKETGYGYTF.

This chain links TRBV10-3 with TRBJ2-5; the match to TRBD2 covers 10 bases. The CDR3 runs to 16 residues. Germline CDR1 and CDR2: ENHRY and SYGVKD. Trimming cost V 4 bases and J 3 bases; bases outside gene matches: 8. As DNA, the CDR3 is TGTGCCATCAGTGGACTAGCGGGCGGGCCGGAAGAGACCCAGTACTTC. This encodes CAISGLAGGPEETQYF.

Notes on this clonotype: Likely a read error: the CDR3 ends without its conserved phenylalanine or tryptophan. V is TRBV11-2 and J is TRBJ1-1; 9 positions match TRBD1. Germline CDR1 is SGHAT and CDR2 is FQNNGV. The length of the CDR3 is 15 residues. The V segment lost 5 bases and the J segment 3 bases; nucleotides outside the gene matches: 7. The CDR3 spells CASSLKTGGDTEAFL. CDR3 nucleotide sequence: TGTGCCAGCAGCCTCAAGACAGGGGGGGACACTGAAGCTTTCCTT.

This chain connects TRBV6-5 to TRBJ2-5, with D tentatively TRBD2 (6 bases). Germline-derived CDR1 and CDR2 are MNHEY and SVGAGI. Trimming stripped 2 bases from V and 5 bases from J, with 9 bases between. The CDR3 spans 13 residues. CDR3 nucleotide sequence: TGTGCCAGCAGTTACGGGAGGAGGGAGACCCAGTACTTC. This encodes CASSYGRRETQYF.

This clonotype was observed at least ten times. The chain couples TRBV12-3 or TRBV12-4 to TRBJ1-3, with a possible D match to TRBD1 (5 bases). With 3 bases removed from V and 0 bases from J, the gap between germline ends came to 9 bases. The CDR3 has 15 residues. The CDR3 spells CASSLAGSSGNTIYF. The CDR3 bases are TGTGCCAGCAGTTTGGCAGGGAGCTCTGGAAACACCATATATTTT.

V usage is TRBV20-1 and J usage is TRBJ2-5; perhaps D is TRBD1 or TRBD2 (6 bases each). Between the trimmed V and J ends, which lost 1 base and 4 bases, there was a span of 10 bases. The CDR3 loop spans 13 amino acids. CDR1 is DFQATT, CDR2 SNEGSKA, per germline (reference sequence). The chain's CDR3 is CSARAGAGETQYF. The DNA for the CDR3 is TGCAGTGCTAGAGCGGGGGCGGGAGAGACCCAGTACTTC.

This clonotype was recorded at least ten times. The rearrangement joins TRBV7-9 to TRBJ1-3, with TRBD1 identical over 8 bases. Germline trimming cut 1 base from V and 4 bases from J; bases unmatched to any gene: 9. Germline V gene lookup returns CDR1 SEHNR and CDR2 FQNEAQ (reference sequence). The CDR3 spans 17 residues. In nucleotides, the CDR3 is TGTGCCAGCAGCTTAGGAATTCAGGGGGCGACCGGAAACACCATATATTTT. This gives the protein CASSLGIQGATGNTIYF.

The chain recombines TRBV5-1 with TRBJ2-7; 8 bases fit TRBD1. The CDR3 runs to 14 residues. The germline CDR1 and CDR2 sequences are SGHRS and YFSETQ. The V gene end was trimmed by 4 bases and the J gene end by 3 bases; junction bases not matched to a gene: 6. CDR3 region: CASSGRDRNYEQYF. The CDR3 region has the DNA TGCGCCAGCAGCGGCCGGGACAGGAACTACGAGCAGTACTTC.

This clonotype appeared a few times. The CDR3 coding sequence is TGTGCCAGCAGCTTGGACCTCGTCCCTGAAGCTTTCTTT. Encoded protein: CASSLDLVPEAFF. The V and J genes are TRBV5-5 and TRBJ1-1; D remains unclear. The CDR3 is made up of 13 amino acids. The V end was cut by 0 bases, the J end by 6 bases, with 9 bases between. In germline, CDR1 is SGHKS, CDR2 YYEKEE (reference sequence).

This clonotype has a single count. J is TRBJ1-6 and V is TRBV10-3, with D possibly being TRBD1 (6 bases). There are 14 residues in the CDR3. Germline values: CDR1 ENHRY, CDR2 SYGVKD. V was cut by 0 bases and J by 7 bases, with 7 bases left in between. The CDR3 region has the DNA TGTGCCATCAGTGAGTCAGGGGGGAATTCACCCCTCCACTTT. As protein: CAISESGGNSPLHF.

This chain uses TRBV27 with TRBJ1-6; D is possibly TRBD1 (5 bases). The CDR3 runs to 13 residues. Germline CDR1 MNHEY, CDR2 SMNVEV (reference sequence). Trimming removed 4 bases at V and 9 bases at J, with 10 bases between. For the CDR3, the DNA is TGTGCCAGCAGTTGGTCTGGGGGTTCACCCCTCCACTTT. It codes for CASSWSGGSPLHF.

This clonotype came up many times. The chain recombines TRBV6-1 with TRBJ1-1; TRBD1 matches at 8 bases. The CDR3 is 11 amino acids. Germline CDR1 is MNHNS and CDR2 is SASEGT. V lost 7 bases to trimming and J lost 8 bases; unmatched junction nucleotides: 3. Here the CDR3 DNA reads TGTGCCAGCACGCGGGACAGGGAAGCTTTCTTT. As protein: CASTRDREAFF.

The CDR3 DNA sequence: TGTGCCAGCAGTTTTGTCCAGCCTGAAGCTTTCTTT. Translated, it gives CASSFVQPEAFF. The chain joins TRBV2 to TRBJ1-1; no firm D call. CDR1 and CDR2 from the germline V gene are SNHLY and FYNNEI. Trimming stripped 5 bases from V and 6 bases from J, with 10 bases between. The CDR3 is 12 residues long.

This clonotype was seen at least ten times. V and J are TRBV20-1 and TRBJ1-3, with D unresolved. The CDR3 has 15 residues. Germline assignment: CDR1 DFQATT and CDR2 SNEGSKA (reference sequence). Trimming stripped 0 bases from V and 2 bases from J, with 11 bases between. The CDR3, as DNA: TGCAGTGCTAGAGATTCCAGCCTCCCTGGAAACACCATATATTTT. Its translation is CSARDSSLPGNTIYF.

This clonotype was counted ten times or more. This sequence joins TRBV14 and TRBJ1-2; 8 nucleotides line up with TRBD1. This CDR3 has 15 residues. CDR1 is SGHDN and CDR2 is FVKESK in the germline V gene. Trimming removed 4 bases from V and 8 bases from J; junction bases left unmatched: 12. The CDR3 region is CASSPTGAGSQGYTF. Here the CDR3 DNA reads TGTGCCAGCAGCCCGACAGGGGCGGGGTCACAAGGCTACACCTTC.

In DNA form, the CDR3 reads TGCAGTGCTAGAGATAGGGACAGGGGAATCCACGAGCAGTACTTC. This codes for CSARDRDRGIHEQYF. The chain has TRBV20-1 and TRBJ2-7; 10 bases agree with TRBD1. The V gene's germline CDR1 is DFQATT and CDR2 SNEGSKA (reference sequence). With V trimmed by 0 bases and J by 5 bases, 7 bases remained unmatched. The CDR3 contains 15 residues.

There are many counts of this clonotype. This CDR3 reads CASSFTGTDQETQYF. CDR3 coding DNA: TGTGCCAGCAGCTTCACCGGGACAGATCAAGAGACCCAGTACTTC. This chain connects TRBV5-5 to TRBJ2-5; 7 bases are a match to TRBD1. Per the germline V gene, CDR1 is SGHKS and CDR2 is YYEKEE (reference sequence). The CDR3 spans 15 residues. The junction had 6 bases not matched to a gene; V was cut back by 2 bases and J by 2 bases.

This clonotype was recorded at least ten times. V gene TRBV2 combines with J gene TRBJ1-1; perhaps TRBD1 as D (6 bases). This CDR3 contains 13 residues. Germline V lookup: CDR1 SNHLY, CDR2 FYNNEI. The V end lost 5 bases, the J end lost 3 bases, and 10 bases lay between the germline ends. CDR3 DNA: TGTGCCAGCAGTAGGGACACCGACACTGAAGCTTTCTTT. It is translated as CASSRDTDTEAFF. The full variable domain, completed using reference TRBV2 and TRBJ1-1, is EPEVTQTPSHQVTQMGQEVILRCVPISNHLYFYWYRQILGQKVEFLVSFYNNEISEKSEIFDDQFSVERPDGSNFTLKIRSTKLEDSAMYFCASSRDTDTEAFFGQGTRLTVV.

The chain links TRBV2 to TRBJ1-2; TRBD1 might be the D (5 bases). Germline CDR1 and CDR2: SNHLY and FYNNEI. V was clipped by 0 bases and J by 4 bases, with 9 bases between them. The CDR3 length is 14 residues. The chain's CDR3 is CASSEAKGTYGYTF. DNA for the CDR3: TGTGCCAGCAGTGAAGCCAAGGGGACCTATGGCTACACCTTC.

The DNA for the CDR3 is TGTGCCAGCAGCGGACTTAAGGCGGGAGGGGGCACCGGGGCCAACGTCCTGACTTTC. It is translated as CASSGLKAGGGTGANVLTF. This chain joins TRBV7-2 and TRBJ2-6, with TRBD2 identical over 9 bases. The trim removed 5 bases at V and 4 bases at J, leaving 15 bases unmatched. The CDR3 is made up of 19 amino acids. The germline CDR1 and CDR2 sequences are SGHTA and FQGNSA.

CDR3 in amino acids: CASSFPGLEAEQYF. DNA of the CDR3: TGTGCCAGCAGCTTTCCGGGACTAGAGGCCGAGCAGTACTTC. V usage is TRBV7-2 and J usage is TRBJ2-7; 8 bases are a match to TRBD2. Germline V gives CDR1 SGHTA, CDR2 FQGNSA. J gave up 6 bases and V 3 bases, and 7 bases lay outside the gene matches. CDR3 length: 14 amino acids. The full variable domain, its missing parts supplied by reference TRBV7-2 and TRBJ2-7, is GAGVSQSPSNKVTEKGKDVELRCDPISGHTALYWYRQSLGQGLEFLIYFQGNSAPDKSGLPSDRFSAERTGGSVSTLTIQRTQQEDSAVYLCASSFPGLEAEQYFGPGTRLTVT.

Points on this clonotype: At one end, the junction sequence differs from germline, possibly due to a read error. V usage is TRBV12-3 or TRBV12-4 and J usage is TRBJ2-7; D may correspond to TRBD1 or TRBD2 (5 bases each). The CDR3 consists of 12 residues. CDR3 bases: TGTGCCAGCAGTCGGGGCTCCTACGAGCATTACTTC. Its translation: CASSRGSYEHYF.

The chain links TRBV20-1 to TRBJ1-2; TRBD1 might be the D (5 bases). Germline CDR1 and CDR2: DFQATT and SNEGSKA (reference sequence). The CDR3 has 12 residues. CDR3 residues: CSSLGGGEGYTF. CDR3 nucleotides: TGCAGCAGCTTAGGTGGGGGGGAGGGCTACACCTTC.

This clonotype was seen repeatedly, ten times or more. The rearrangement uses TRBV15 and TRBJ1-1, with D perhaps matching TRBD1 (6 bases). The CDR3 is 12 residues long. Germline V gene sequence: CDR1 LNHNV, CDR2 YYDKDF (reference sequence). The V gene lost 0 bases and the J gene lost 11 bases, with 10 bases spanning the gap. The DNA for the CDR3 is TGTGCCACCAGCAGAGACCTGGGGGCGGCTTTCTTT. Encoded protein: CATSRDLGAAFF. The full variable domain, its missing parts supplied by reference TRBV15 and TRBJ1-1, is DAMVIQNPRYQVTQFGKPVTLSCSQTLNHNVMYWYQQKSSQAPKLLFHYYDKDFNNEADTPDNFQSRRPNTSFCFLDIRSPGLGDTAMYLCATSRDLGAAFFGQGTRLTVV.

The CDR3 region is CASSLGAYTF. As DNA, the CDR3 is TGTGCCAGCAGCTTAGGTGCCTACACCTTC. This chain uses TRBV7-2 with TRBJ1-2; no reliable D call. The CDR3 contains 10 residues. V was shortened by 1 base and J by 10 bases, with 4 bases between the two germline ends. From germline, CDR1 is SGHTA and CDR2 FQGNSA.

This clonotype was detected ten times or more. This chain connects TRBV27 to TRBJ1-6, with 7 bases identical to TRBD1. After removal of 4 bases from V and 10 bases from J, the junction contained 7 bases not matched to a gene. This CDR3 contains 14 residues. The germline CDR1 and CDR2 sequences are MNHEY and SMNVEV (reference sequence). The CDR3 sequence: CASSSQGIGSPLHF. For the CDR3, the DNA is TGTGCCAGCAGTTCACAGGGGATTGGATCACCCCTCCACTTT.

This clonotype has only a few counts. Likely a read error: the CDR3 ends without its conserved phenylalanine or tryptophan. The J gene is TRBJ1-2, the V gene TRBV25-1, with D hard to call. CDR3 length: 11 residues. Germline CDR1 and CDR2: MGHDK and SYGVNS. V shed 7 bases and J shed 5 bases, with 8 bases lying between them. The CDR3 bases are TGTGCCAGCAAGTCAGTATATGGCTACACCCTC. It specifies CASKSVYGYTL.

This clonotype was seen repeatedly, ten times or more. The chain recombines TRBV25-1 with TRBJ2-3; tentatively, D is TRBD2 (6 bases). The CDR3 is 14 residues long. The V gene's germline CDR1 is MGHDK and CDR2 SYGVNS. The V and J ends lost 2 bases and 3 bases respectively, with 9 bases between them. The CDR3 nucleotides are TGTGCCAGCAGTGAAGGGGACTGGACAGATACGCAGTATTTT. This translates into CASSEGDWTDTQYF.

V usage is TRBV7-3 and J usage is TRBJ1-5; TRBD1 matches 10 bases. The CDR3 covers 15 residues. From germline, CDR1 is SGHTA and CDR2 FQGTGA. V gave up 5 bases and J gave up 7 bases; unmatched junction bases: 8. The CDR3 protein is CASSDKTGGGQPQHF. The DNA for the CDR3 is TGTGCCAGCAGCGACAAGACAGGGGGCGGGCAGCCCCAGCATTTT.

This clonotype was observed many times. J is TRBJ2-7 and V is TRBV28; unclear D gene. The V gene lost 6 bases and the J gene lost 6 bases, with 18 bases spanning the gap. The CDR3 length is 14 residues. The germline CDR1 and CDR2 sequences are MDHEN and SYDVKM. The CDR3 region has the DNA TGTGCCAGCAGAGAAACGGGCACCCTCGCCGAGCAGTACTTC. Translating it yields CASRETGTLAEQYF. Full variable domain (remainder filled in from reference TRBV28 and TRBJ2-7): DVKVTQSSRYLVKRTGEKVFLECVQDMDHENMFWYRQDPGLGLRLIYFSYDVKMKEKGDIPEGYSVSREKKERFSLILESASTNQTSMYLCASRETGTLAEQYFGPGTRLTVT.